Presented here are 30 T cell receptor beta chains from one specimen sequenced in a study of blood T cell repertoires in COVID-19. The assay was immunoSEQ multiplex PCR, and TCRdb's table has in-frame clones only and misses some. This table has around 250,000 clones, 88% appearing once. The material sequenced was PBMCs or T cells enriched from blood (not recorded which). These receptors were taken from a woman aged 40 to 49 who had been exposed to COVID-19.

The CDR3 region is CATSVGSGGVYEQYF. The CDR3 DNA is TGTGCCACCAGTGTCGGTAGCGGGGGTGTCTACGAGCAGTACTTC. The chain recombines TRBV24-1 with TRBJ2-7; 9 bases line up with TRBD2. J was trimmed by 3 bases and V by 5 bases; bases with no gene match: 7. CDR3 length: 15 amino acids. Germline CDR1 is KGHDR and CDR2 is SFDVKD.

The chain recombines TRBV2 with TRBJ2-1; 7 bases align to TRBD1. The CDR3 covers 12 residues. With 6 bases clipped from V and 15 bases from J, the junction kept 11 bases outside the gene matches. The germline gives CDR1 SNHLY, CDR2 FYNNEI. CDR3 DNA sequence: TGTGCCAGCAGCGCCCCCGGGACAGCAAGGTTCTTC. Translation gives CASSAPGTARFF.

The chain links TRBV7-9 to TRBJ2-3; no definite D call. V was trimmed by 6 bases and J by 0 bases, leaving 16 bases between them. This CDR3 is 16 amino acids long. Looked up from germline, CDR1 is SEHNR and CDR2 is FQNEAQ (reference sequence). The DNA for the CDR3 is TGTGCCAGCAGTCCCACGAGGCGGCCCAGCACAGATACGCAGTATTTT. Its translation: CASSPTRRPSTDTQYF. Complete variable domain (other parts from reference TRBV7-9 and TRBJ2-3): DTGVSQNPRHKITKRGQNVTFRCDPISEHNRLYWYRQTLGQGPEFLTYFQNEAQLEKSRLLSDRFSAERPKGSFSTLEIQRTEQGDSAMYLCASSPTRRPSTDTQYFGPGTRLTVL.

The rearrangement joins TRBV10-3 to TRBJ1-3; possibly TRBD1 for D (5 bases). Between the trimmed V and J ends, which lost 10 bases and 0 bases, there was a span of 16 bases. This CDR3 spans 15 amino acids. Germline V lookup: CDR1 ENHRY, CDR2 SYGVKD. The CDR3 spells CATLGSRGSGNTIYF. The CDR3 DNA sequence: TGTGCCACCCTCGGGTCAAGGGGCTCTGGAAACACCATATATTTT.

About this clone: Other DNA sequences in this sample translate to the same CDR3. The genes are TRBV18 and TRBJ2-3; no clear D gene. Germline-derived CDR1 and CDR2 are KGHSH and LQKENI. CDR3 length equals 12 residues. Trimming took off 6 bases at V and 5 bases at J, with 9 bases between the two ends. This chain's CDR3 is CASSPTGDTQYF. The CDR3 coding sequence is TGTGCCAGCTCCCCTACGGGAGATACGCAGTATTTT.

J is TRBJ2-5 and V is TRBV19; TRBD2 agrees at 11 bases. The CDR3 runs 15 residues. V shed 5 bases, J shed 3 bases, and the junction held 5 bases outside the gene matches. The germline gives CDR1 LNHDA, CDR2 SQIVND (reference sequence). CDR3: CASSPLAGVEETQYF. The CDR3 bases are TGTGCCAGTAGTCCACTAGCGGGAGTTGAAGAGACCCAGTACTTC.

This rearrangement joins TRBV19 to TRBJ1-1; D gene uncertain. V lost 6 bases, J lost 1 base, and 9 bases lay in between. Germline V gene data show CDR1 as LNHDA and CDR2 as SQIVND (reference sequence). The CDR3 contains 13 residues. The CDR3 coding sequence is TGTGCCAGTAGGCGTAATGAGAACACTGAAGCTTTCTTT. Translating gives CASRRNENTEAFF. The full variable domain, rest sourced from reference TRBV19 and TRBJ1-1, is DGGITQSPKYLFRKEGQNVTLSCEQNLNHDAMYWYRQDPGQGLRLIYYSQIVNDFQKGDIAEGYSVSREKKESFPLTVTSAQKNPTAFYLCASRRNENTEAFFGQGTRLTVV.

The J gene is TRBJ2-5, the V gene TRBV4-2, with D perhaps matching TRBD1 (6 bases). CDR1 and CDR2 (germline): LGHNA, YNFKEQ. The V gene lost 0 bases and the J gene lost 5 bases, with 13 bases spanning the gap. The CDR3 extends over 15 amino acids. The CDR3, as DNA: TGTGCCAGCAGCCAAGAGAGGGGTAGGGGGGAGACCCAGTACTTC. Amino acids: CASSQERGRGETQYF.

This chain joins TRBV27 and TRBJ1-5; TRBD1 agrees at 12 bases. This CDR3 contains 16 residues. The V gene's germline CDR1 is MNHEY and CDR2 SMNVEV (reference sequence). V shed 1 base, J shed 6 bases, and the junction held 4 bases outside the gene matches. The CDR3, as DNA: TGTGCCAGCAGTTTATGGGGACAGGGGGCAGGTCAGCCCCAGCATTTT. This sequence encodes CASSLWGQGAGQPQHF.

This chain joins TRBV7-3 and TRBJ2-7; D might be TRBD2 (6 bases). Germline assignment: CDR1 SGHTA and CDR2 FQGTGA. Trimming stripped 2 bases from V and 7 bases from J, with 15 bases between. This CDR3 region has 14 residues. The CDR3 coding sequence is TGTGCCAGCAGCTTATCCGGCGGGACCCCAGAGCAGTACTTC. This gives the protein CASSLSGGTPEQYF.

Only a few counts were recorded for this clone. The gene calls are TRBV6-5 and TRBJ2-2; maybe TRBD1 (5 bases). The germline V and J ends were trimmed by 2 bases and 6 bases, with 13 bases remaining between them. Germline V gene data show CDR1 as MNHEY and CDR2 as SVGAGI. This CDR3 has 15 amino acids. The CDR3 here is CASSYPGLGAGELFF. The CDR3 DNA is TGTGCCAGCAGTTACCCAGGGCTGGGCGCCGGGGAGCTGTTTTTT.

The genes are TRBV7-9 and TRBJ2-3; D is undetermined. The CDR3 is 16 residues long. The germline V gene has CDR1 SEHNR and CDR2 FQNEAQ (reference sequence). V lost 1 base and J lost 4, with 15 bases in between. The CDR3 DNA reads as TGTGCCAGCAGCTTAGTTCACTATTCGGTGGCAGATACGCAGTATTTT. Residues: CASSLVHYSVADTQYF.

V is TRBV6-5 and J is TRBJ1-3; weak D call: TRBD1 (5 bases). Germline CDR1 MNHEY, CDR2 SVGAGI. This CDR3 comprises 15 residues. V was cut by 10 bases and J by 3 bases, with 19 bases left in between. The CDR3 DNA reads as TGTGCCACTAGGGCTGACGGGGGAGGTGGAAACACCATATATTTT. Protein product: CATRADGGGGNTIYF.

J is TRBJ2-5 and V is TRBV5-4; possible D gene TRBD1, 7 bases. Germline-derived CDR1 and CDR2 are SGHNT and YYREEE (reference sequence). Trimming left V 7 bases short and J 4 bases short, with 17 bases between. The CDR3 contains 14 residues. The DNA for the CDR3 is TGTGCCAGCGCAGCCCAGGGGGGAGGAGAGACCCAGTACTTC. Residues: CASAAQGGGETQYF.

This clone was detected only once. The chain combines TRBV3-1 (or the pseudogene TRBV3-2) with TRBJ1-3; D ambiguous. Trimming removed 2 bases at V and 4 bases at J, with 15 bases between. The V gene's germline CDR1 is LGHDT and CDR2 YNNKEL (reference sequence). The CDR3 runs to 16 residues. CDR3 sequence reads: CASSQLNREVGNTIYF. The CDR3 nucleotides read TGTGCCAGCAGCCAACTCAACCGGGAAGTAGGAAACACCATATATTTT.

The sample holds one count of this clone. The J gene is TRBJ2-1, the V gene TRBV4-1, with D possibly matching TRBD2 (6 bases). The CDR3 sequence is 16 residues long. V shed 2 bases and J shed 9 bases, with 20 bases lying between them. CDR1 MGHRA and CDR2 YSYEKL come from the germline V gene. CDR3 residues: CASSQPHRGFRGEQFF. CDR3 bases: TGCGCCAGCAGCCAACCGCACCGGGGGTTTAGGGGTGAGCAGTTCTTC.

This clone came up a few times. This chain uses TRBV19 with TRBJ2-1; 13 bases line up with TRBD2. CDR3 size: 17 residues. The germline gives CDR1 LNHDA, CDR2 SQIVND (reference sequence). V shed 5 bases and J 6 bases; nucleotides not matched to a gene: 10. CDR3 region: CASSGSTSGRLSNEQFF. In DNA, the CDR3 is TGTGCCAGTAGTGGGTCGACTAGCGGGAGGCTGAGCAATGAGCAGTTCTTC.

V gene TRBV28 combines with J gene TRBJ2-7, with D possibly TRBD1 on 6 matching bases. V was clipped by 3 bases and J by 0 bases, with 15 bases between them. Germline lookup yields CDR1 MDHEN and CDR2 SYDVKM. The CDR3 contains 16 residues. The CDR3 DNA reads as TGTGCCAGCAGTTTTGATCTCGGACAGAGCTCCTACGAGCAGTACTTC. Translating it yields CASSFDLGQSSYEQYF.

This chain links TRBV6-4 with TRBJ1-1, with D perhaps matching TRBD1 (5 bases). The CDR3 covers 14 residues. Trimming left V 2 bases short and J 0 bases short, with 7 bases between. Germline CDR1 is MRHNA and CDR2 is SNTAGT. The CDR3 region has the DNA TGTGCCAGCAGTGACAAGGGGATGAACACTGAAGCTTTCTTT. Its translation is CASSDKGMNTEAFF.

This clone appeared once. This chain uses TRBV18 with TRBJ2-1; D remains ambiguous. In germline, CDR1 is KGHSH, CDR2 LQKENI. The CDR3 runs 16 residues. V lost 3 bases and J lost 6, with 18 bases in between. DNA of the CDR3: TGTGCCAGCTCACCCCTATCTAGTGGCCAAACCAATGAGCAGTTCTTC. Its protein is CASSPLSSGQTNEQFF.

This chain joins TRBV7-8 and TRBJ2-7; 11 nucleotides agree with TRBD1. J was trimmed by 6 bases and V by 5 bases; bases with no gene match: 6. This CDR3 comprises 14 residues. Germline V gives CDR1 SGHVS, CDR2 FQNEAQ. The CDR3 DNA reads as TGTGCCAGCAGCCTGGACAGGGGGCTAAGCGAGCAGTACTTC. This encodes CASSLDRGLSEQYF. Full variable domain (remainder filled in from reference TRBV7-8 and TRBJ2-7): GAGVSQSPRYKVAKRGQDVALRCDPISGHVSLFWYQQALGQGPEFLTYFQNEAQLDKSGLPSDRFFAERPEGSVSTLKIQRTQQEDSAVYLCASSLDRGLSEQYFGPGTRLTVT.

V usage is TRBV27 and J usage is TRBJ1-1, with a weak D call TRBD1 (6 bases). The CDR3 covers 15 residues. The V end was cut by 2 bases, the J end by 4 bases, with 14 bases between. Germline values: CDR1 MNHEY, CDR2 SMNVEV (reference sequence). The CDR3 nucleotides read TGTGCCAGCAGTTTAGTGAGGGTACAGGGCACTGAAGCTTTCTTT. Translation gives CASSLVRVQGTEAFF.

V usage is TRBV10-3 and J usage is TRBJ1-5; a weak D match, TRBD1 (6 bases). This CDR3 comprises 14 residues. The germline CDR1 and CDR2 sequences are ENHRY and SYGVKD. The ends were cut back, 6 bases at V and 3 bases at J, with 12 bases in the middle. For the CDR3, the DNA is TGTGCCATCAGGGACAGCGAAGTCAATCAGCCCCAGCATTTT. It is translated as CAIRDSEVNQPQHF.

The chain uses TRBV2 and TRBJ2-2; D uncertain. The CDR3 covers 12 residues. V lost 7 bases and J 6 bases, leaving 9 bases between the germline ends. CDR1 is SNHLY and CDR2 is FYNNEI in the germline V gene. CDR3 coding DNA: TGTGCCAGCAAACTCGTTTCCGGGGAGCTGTTTTTT. This encodes CASKLVSGELFF.

This sequence joins TRBV18 and TRBJ1-2; tentatively, D is TRBD1 (5 bases). Germline values: CDR1 KGHSH, CDR2 LQKENI. The CDR3 runs 14 residues. The V end was cut by 3 bases, the J end by 0 bases, with 8 bases between. The CDR3 loop reads CASSPTETNYGYTF. Written as DNA, the CDR3 is TGTGCCAGCTCACCGACAGAGACTAACTATGGCTACACCTTC.

Only one count was recorded for this clone. The chain couples TRBV28 to TRBJ1-3; no clear D gene. In germline, CDR1 is MDHEN, CDR2 SYDVKM. The CDR3 length is 15 residues. Trimming stripped 1 base from V and 0 bases from J, with 7 bases between. CDR3: CASSLSGISGNTIYF. As DNA, the CDR3 is TGTGCCAGCAGTTTATCGGGGATCTCTGGAAACACCATATATTTT. The variable domain in full, with the rest retrieved from reference TRBV28 and TRBJ1-3, is DVKVTQSSRYLVKRTGEKVFLECVQDMDHENMFWYRQDPGLGLRLIYFSYDVKMKEKGDIPEGYSVSREKKERFSLILESASTNQTSMYLCASSLSGISGNTIYFGEGSWLTVV.

This clone was counted a single time. V gene TRBV5-1 combines with J gene TRBJ2-5, with TRBD2 matching 7 bases. This CDR3 has 15 amino acids. Trimming removed 5 bases from V and 3 bases from J; junction bases left unmatched: 10. Germline V gene sequence: CDR1 SGHRS, CDR2 YFSETQ. CDR3 residues: CASRQIRGGEETQYF. CDR3 in DNA: TGCGCCAGCAGACAGATTAGGGGAGGGGAAGAGACCCAGTACTTC. Supplemented by reference TRBV5-1 and TRBJ2-5, the full variable domain reads KAGVTQTPRYLIKTRGQQVTLSCSPISGHRSVSWYQQTPGQGLQFLFEYFSETQRNKGNFPGRFSGRQFSNSRSEMNVSTLELGDSALYLCASRQIRGGEETQYFGPGTRLLVL.

This chain links TRBV28 with TRBJ1-2; no reliable D call. Trimming removed 3 bases at V and 8 bases at J, with 13 bases between. The V gene's germline CDR1 is MDHEN and CDR2 SYDVKM. The CDR3 sequence is 13 residues long. CDR3 DNA sequence: TGTGCCAGCAGTTTCCCGAAGAGCCCCGGCTACACCTTC. This gives the protein CASSFPKSPGYTF.

The J gene is TRBJ2-3, the V gene TRBV7-3, with 8 bases lining up with TRBD2. The CDR3 has 14 amino acids. CDR1 and CDR2 from the germline V gene are SGHTA and FQGTGA. The trim removed 5 bases at V and 4 bases at J, leaving 5 bases unmatched. The CDR3 sequence is CASSRSGGPDTQYF. CDR3 in DNA: TGTGCCAGCAGCAGAAGCGGGGGCCCAGATACGCAGTATTTT.

V usage is TRBV11-3 and J usage is TRBJ2-2, with a tentative D call TRBD2 (6 bases). The germline V and J ends were trimmed by 4 bases and 4 bases, with 16 bases remaining between them. The CDR3 is made up of 16 amino acids. Germline CDR1 and CDR2: SGHNT and YENEEA. For the CDR3, the DNA is TGTGCCAGCAGCTCCGGGCGGGGCGCGGGCACCGGGGAGCTGTTTTTT. It is translated as CASSSGRGAGTGELFF.